This passage covers 26 T cell receptor beta chains from one sample sequenced in a study of blood T cell repertoires in COVID-19. Some clones are missing from TCRdb's copy, which holds only in-frame ones; the method was immunoSEQ multiplex PCR. The sample has tens of thousands of clones, around nine tenths seen once. The sequencing sample was made of peripheral blood. Receptor source: a man aged 65 to 85 with active or convalescent COVID-19.

The chain carries TRBV9 and TRBJ1-2; D not resolved. V shed 2 bases and J shed 8 bases, with 19 bases lying between them. Looked up from germline, CDR1 is SGDLS and CDR2 is YYNGEE. The CDR3 runs to 15 residues. In DNA form, the CDR3 reads TGTGCCAGCAGCGTCTCGCCATTGGGCAGGCAAGGCTACACCTTC. This translates into CASSVSPLGRQGYTF.

This clone was counted a single time. The chain joins TRBV6-5 to TRBJ1-6; D call uncertain. CDR3 length: 16 amino acids. The germline V gene has CDR1 MNHEY and CDR2 SVGAGI. V was shortened by 0 bases and J by 8 bases, with 14 bases between the two germline ends. The CDR3 is CASSYSGPVPDSPLHF. The CDR3 nucleotides read TGTGCCAGCAGTTACTCGGGCCCAGTCCCAGATTCACCCCTCCACTTT.

The rearrangement uses TRBV27 and TRBJ1-1, with TRBD1 matching over 9 bases. This CDR3 region has 15 residues. Germline V gene data show CDR1 as MNHEY and CDR2 as SMNVEV (reference sequence). The V gene end was trimmed by 5 bases and the J gene end by 1 base; junction bases not matched to a gene: 5. The CDR3 protein is CASSPGQGRNTEAFF. DNA of the CDR3: TGTGCCAGCAGTCCGGGACAGGGCCGGAACACTGAAGCTTTCTTT.

The rearrangement uses TRBV5-8 and TRBJ2-7, with 8 bases identical to TRBD1. Germline V gene data show CDR1 as SGHTS and CDR2 as YDEGEE. The CDR3 totals 14 residues. V lost 4 bases, J lost 6 bases, and 9 bases stayed unmatched. CDR3 loop: CASSRPPGTGEQYV. The CDR3, as DNA: TGTGCCAGCAGCCGGCCCCCCGGGACAGGCGAGCAGTACGTC.

For the CDR3, the DNA is TGTGCCAGCTCACCTCGGGACAGGGCAGGCTCTGGAAACACCATATATTTT. The encoded protein is CASSPRDRAGSGNTIYF. The chain has TRBV18 and TRBJ1-3; 9 bases fit TRBD1. J gave up 0 bases and V 3 bases, and 6 bases lay outside the gene matches. Germline V CDR1 and CDR2: KGHSH, LQKENI. This CDR3 comprises 17 residues. Combining the CDR3 with reference TRBV18 and TRBJ1-3 gives the whole variable domain NAGVMQNPRHLVRRRGQEARLRCSPMKGHSHVYWYRQLPEEGLKFMVYLQKENIIDESGMPKERFSAEFPKEGPSILRIQQVVRGDSAAYFCASSPRDRAGSGNTIYFGEGSWLTVV.

The chain uses TRBV7-2 and TRBJ2-2, with 11 nucleotides matching TRBD1. CDR1 is SGHTA, CDR2 FQGNSA, per germline. The CDR3 is 15 amino acids. Germline trimming cut 5 bases from V and 6 bases from J; bases unmatched to any gene: 5. Here the CDR3 DNA reads TGTGCCAGCAGCCTGAGGGGACAGGGGGCCGGGGAGCTGTTTTTT. It encodes CASSLRGQGAGELFF.

This rearrangement joins TRBV4-3 to TRBJ2-3, with 9 bases that match TRBD1. Germline loops: CDR1 LGHNA, CDR2 YSLEER. The CDR3 has 15 residues. The ends lost 0 bases at V and 3 bases at J; junction bases unmatched: 1. The CDR3 spells CASSQEGTGTDTQYF. The DNA for the CDR3 is TGCGCCAGCAGCCAAGAGGGGACAGGGACAGATACGCAGTATTTT.

The CDR3 nucleotides read TGTGCCAGTGCCGGGACAGGGGGCTATGGCTACACCTTC. It yields the protein CASAGTGGYGYTF. The gene calls are TRBV18 and TRBJ1-2, with 11 bases matching TRBD1. V shed 9 bases, J shed 4 bases, and the junction held 4 bases outside the gene matches. CDR1 and CDR2 from the germline V gene are KGHSH and LQKENI. The CDR3 length is 13 residues. The full variable domain, with the rest looked up from reference TRBV18 and TRBJ1-2, is NAGVMQNPRHLVRRRGQEARLRCSPMKGHSHVYWYRQLPEEGLKFMVYLQKENIIDESGMPKERFSAEFPKEGPSILRIQQVVRGDSAAYFCASAGTGGYGYTFGSGTRLTVV.

This clone was detected only a few times. The chain carries TRBV29-1 and TRBJ2-4, with D tentatively TRBD1 (5 bases). The CDR3 covers 13 residues. The V gene's germline CDR1 is SQVTM and CDR2 ANQGSEA. V gave up 2 bases and J gave up 0 bases, with 5 bases separating them. The CDR3 sequence: CSVERGAKNIQYF. CDR3 DNA: TGCAGCGTTGAAAGGGGAGCCAAAAACATTCAGTACTTC. Full variable domain (rest looked up from reference TRBV29-1 and TRBJ2-4): SAVISQKPSRDICQRGTSLTIQCQVDSQVTMMFWYRQQPGQSLTLIATANQGSEATYESGFVIDKFPISRPNLTFSTLTVSNMSPEDSSIYLCSVERGAKNIQYFGAGTRLSVL.

V usage is TRBV27 and J usage is TRBJ1-2, with D perhaps TRBD1 (5 bases). V was pared by 3 bases and J by 4 bases, with 9 bases between. CDR1 is MNHEY and CDR2 is SMNVEV in the germline V gene (reference sequence). The CDR3 totals 13 residues. CDR3 DNA: TGTGCCAGCAGTTTTAGGGACTTCTATGGCTACACCTTC. Amino acid sequence: CASSFRDFYGYTF.

This clone was detected a few times. This sequence joins TRBV10-3 and TRBJ2-3; 9 bases match TRBD1. Per germline, CDR1 ENHRY and CDR2 SYGVKD. Germline trimming cut 3 bases from V and 0 bases from J; bases unmatched to any gene: 10. The CDR3 is 18 residues long. CDR3 amino acids: CAISDFGQGNPSTDTQYF. The CDR3 nucleotides are TGTGCCATCAGTGACTTCGGACAGGGGAATCCTAGCACAGATACGCAGTATTTT.

This clone has more than one count but fewer than ten. The gene calls are TRBV2 and TRBJ2-7; D unclear. CDR3 size: 14 residues. Looked up from germline, CDR1 is SNHLY and CDR2 is FYNNEI. With 7 bases removed from V and 2 bases from J, the gap between germline ends came to 15 bases. The CDR3 DNA follows: TGTGCCAGCAAGCCAGGAAAATCCACCTACGAGCAGTACTTC. The encoded protein is CASKPGKSTYEQYF.

The chain combines TRBV6-1 with TRBJ1-6; possibly TRBD1 for D (5 bases). CDR1 and CDR2 (germline): MNHNS, SASEGT. V was clipped by 0 bases and J by 9 bases, with 6 bases between them. The CDR3 sequence is 13 residues long. The CDR3: CASSEARVSPLHF. CDR3 DNA: TGTGCCAGCAGTGAAGCCAGGGTTTCACCCCTCCACTTT.

The chain carries TRBV5-6 and TRBJ1-2; 8 bases are shared with TRBD1. The CDR3 loop spans 13 amino acids. V was clipped by 3 bases and J by 3 bases; unmatched bases: 1. Germline values: CDR1 SGHDT, CDR2 YYEEEE. Here the CDR3 reads CASSSGQDYGYTF. The CDR3 DNA sequence: TGTGCCAGCAGCTCGGGACAGGACTATGGCTACACCTTC.

Only one count was recorded for this clone. The V gene is TRBV18, the J gene TRBJ2-7; maybe TRBD2 (5 bases). The CDR3 sequence is 14 residues long. From germline, CDR1 is KGHSH and CDR2 LQKENI. Trimming cost V 3 bases and J 7 bases, with 16 bases left between them. The CDR3 here is CASSPLSSPGEQYF. Here the CDR3 DNA reads TGTGCCAGCTCACCCCTGAGCAGCCCGGGGGAGCAGTACTTC.

The rearrangement uses TRBV5-8 and TRBJ2-2; TRBD1 aligns across 7 bases. Germline V gene sequence: CDR1 SGHTS, CDR2 YDEGEE. This CDR3 comprises 16 residues. J gave up 4 bases and V 1 base, and 7 bases lay outside the gene matches. The CDR3 is CASSLLVTGPTGELFF. CDR3 coding DNA: TGTGCCAGCAGCTTGTTAGTGACAGGGCCCACCGGGGAGCTGTTTTTT.

The chain is built from TRBV24-1 and TRBJ2-3, with D tentatively TRBD1 (5 bases). The CDR3 covers 14 residues. V was trimmed by 3 bases and J by 2 bases, leaving 8 bases between them. In germline, CDR1 is KGHDR, CDR2 SFDVKD. The DNA of the CDR3 is TGTGCCACCAGTGATGCCAGGGCCACAGATACGCAGTATTTT. This encodes CATSDARATDTQYF.

The CDR3 region has the DNA TGTGCCAGTACCTATGGTACGGGTGACTCTGGAAACACCATATATTTT. Its translation is CASTYGTGDSGNTIYF. The chain is built from TRBV19 and TRBJ1-3; D not resolved. V lost 7 bases, J lost 0 bases, and 16 bases lay in between. This CDR3 spans 16 amino acids. Germline CDR1 LNHDA, CDR2 SQIVND (reference sequence).

V and J are TRBV15 and TRBJ2-1, with 12 bases matching TRBD2. V lost 0 bases to trimming and J lost 7 bases; unmatched junction nucleotides: 16. This CDR3 spans 20 amino acids. From germline, CDR1 is LNHNV and CDR2 YYDKDF (reference sequence). The CDR3 coding sequence is TGTGCCACCAGCAGAGATCTGTGGGGCCAGACTAGCGGGGGAAGAAATGAGCAGTTCTTC. It codes for CATSRDLWGQTSGGRNEQFF.

V gene TRBV6-5 combines with J gene TRBJ2-1, with 7 bases aligning to TRBD2. This CDR3 spans 14 amino acids. CDR1 is MNHEY, CDR2 SVGAGI, per germline. V trimming: 10 bases; J trimming: 6 bases; junction bases outside the gene matches: 12. CDR3 protein: CAISLASWGNEQFF. The CDR3 DNA reads as TGTGCCATCTCACTAGCGAGTTGGGGCAATGAGCAGTTCTTC.

The chain employs TRBV21-1 and TRBJ2-1; the table's D call of TRBD2 was not tested on the DNA. TRBV21-1 is shown as a pseudogene. This CDR3 has 19 residues. This chain's CDR3 is CASSKDSAQEAIPYNEQFF. The CDR3 DNA reads as TGTGCCAGCAGCAAAGATTCAGCGCAAGAAGCGATTCCCTACAATGAGCAGTTCTTC.

The V gene is TRBV15, the J gene TRBJ1-4; D is undetermined. The V end was cut by 5 bases, the J end by 7 bases, with 5 bases between. The CDR3 contains 11 residues. Germline CDR1 is LNHNV and CDR2 is YYDKDF (reference sequence). The CDR3 loop is CATSLAEKLFF. The CDR3, as DNA: TGTGCCACCAGCCTGGCTGAAAAACTGTTTTTT.

The chain combines TRBV11-2 with TRBJ2-5, with 7 positions matching TRBD2. With V trimmed by 4 bases and J by 5 bases, 10 bases remained unmatched. This CDR3 comprises 15 residues. Germline CDR1 SGHAT, CDR2 FQNNGV. The CDR3 DNA reads TGTGCCAGCAGCTCCCTAGCGGCTATGTCGGAGACCCAGTACTTC. Amino acid sequence: CASSSLAAMSETQYF.

For the CDR3, the DNA is TGTGCCAGCAGTTATACGGCAGGGGCCACTGAAGCTTTCTTT. Translating gives CASSYTAGATEAFF. The chain employs TRBV6-5 and TRBJ1-1, with a weak D call TRBD1 (6 bases). CDR1 and CDR2 (germline): MNHEY, SVGAGI. CDR3 size: 14 residues. Trimming took off 3 bases at V and 4 bases at J, with 12 bases between the two ends.

This clone showed up just a few times. V and J are TRBV5-4 and TRBJ1-2, with D possibly being TRBD1 (5 bases). The CDR3 runs to 14 residues. V was shortened by 0 bases and J by 6 bases, with 12 bases between the two germline ends. CDR1 is SGHNT, CDR2 YYREEE, per germline (reference sequence). The CDR3 spells CASSLGGRVDGYTF. The CDR3 region has the DNA TGTGCCAGCAGCTTGGGGGGCAGGGTAGATGGCTACACCTTC.

The chain couples TRBV6-2 or TRBV6-3 to TRBJ1-2; a possible D gene is TRBD1 (5 bases). Looked up from germline, CDR1 is MNHEY and CDR2 is SVGEGT. Trimming pared 6 bases from V and 3 bases from J, leaving 17 bases between. CDR3 size: 15 residues. CDR3 amino acids: CASSAPGMRYYGYTF. CDR3 DNA: TGTGCCAGCAGCGCTCCAGGGATGCGGTACTATGGCTACACCTTC.